This T cell receptor beta chain was documented in a study of cytomegalovirus exposure and HLA in healthy donors. About the research overall: Some 85 million unique TCRs, all from HLA-typed donors, were included in an early release of the data.

The CDR3 sequence is 16 residues long. Germline V gene lookup returns CDR1 SGHVS and CDR2 FQNEAQ. V gave up 0 bases and J gave up 7 bases, with 16 bases separating them. The PCR contained 60 Vbeta and 13 Jbeta primers. This table comes from immunoSEQ multiplex PCR, and its TCRdb copy is limited to in-frame clones, with some not included. The repertoire holds about 190,000 clones, about 81% seen once, with under 0.9% in the top ten. The specimen sequenced was PBMCs. The chain is built from TRBV7-8 and TRBJ2-1; tentative D call: TRBD1 (5 bases). The sequence was collected from a woman between 18 and 29 years old in good health and CMV-seronegative. As DNA, the CDR3 is TGTGCCAGCAGCTTAGCGCTGGGGCCTGGGTTTAATGAGCAGTTCTTC. It codes for CASSLALGPGFNEQFF.